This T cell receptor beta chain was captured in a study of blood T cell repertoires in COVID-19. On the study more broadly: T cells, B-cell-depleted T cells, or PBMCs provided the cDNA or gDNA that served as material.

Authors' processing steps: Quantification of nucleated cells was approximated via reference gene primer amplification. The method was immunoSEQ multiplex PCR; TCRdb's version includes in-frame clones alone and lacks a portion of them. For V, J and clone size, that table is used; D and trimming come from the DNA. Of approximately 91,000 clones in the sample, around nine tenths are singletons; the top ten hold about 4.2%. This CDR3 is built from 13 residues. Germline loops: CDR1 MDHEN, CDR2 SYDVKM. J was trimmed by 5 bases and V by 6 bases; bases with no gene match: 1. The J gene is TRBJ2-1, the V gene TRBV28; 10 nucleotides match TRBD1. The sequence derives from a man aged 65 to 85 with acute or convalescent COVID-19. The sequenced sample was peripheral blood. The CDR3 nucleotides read TGTGCCAGCAGGGGGACAGGGGACAATGAGCAGTTCTTC. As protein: CASRGTGDNEQFF.